This is a list of T cell receptor beta chains from one sample in a study of blood T cell repertoires in COVID-19. The table came from immunoSEQ multiplex PCR; TCRdb's copy has only in-frame clones and leaves some out. The sample holds 190,000 or so clones, roughly 89% seen once. Sequenced material: peripheral blood. The receptors come from a woman aged 18-29 years who had recovered from COVID-19. Both conserved end residues are part of each CDR3. The order of the fields is D gene, J gene, V gene, clone size, CDR3 protein, CDR3 DNA. A D gene is named only where the DNA matches it firmly. Size values are once, few and many counts, or a class for expanded clones, and some rows have none.

D gene: NA; J gene: TRBJ1-5; V gene: TRBV6-2/TRBV6-3; clone size: NA; CDR3 protein: CASSSPFWPQHF; CDR3 DNA: TGTGCCAGCAGTTCCCCGTTTTGGCCCCAGCATTTT
D gene: NA; J gene: TRBJ2-7; V gene: TRBV4-1; clone size: NA; CDR3 protein: CASSQPDRVGYEQYF; CDR3 DNA: TGCGCCAGCAGCCAGCCCGACCGGGTTGGGTACGAGCAGTACTTC
D gene: NA; J gene: TRBJ2-3; V gene: TRBV14; clone size: NA; CDR3 protein: CASSQVTGGPDTQYF; CDR3 DNA: TGTGCCAGCAGCCAAGTGACAGGAGGCCCAGATACGCAGTATTTT
D gene: NA; J gene: TRBJ2-2; V gene: TRBV27; clone size: NA; CDR3 protein: CASSFRGTPTNTGELFF; CDR3 DNA: TGTGCCAGCAGTTTTAGGGGCACCCCCACCAACACCGGGGAGCTGTTTTTT
D gene: TRBD2; J gene: TRBJ2-1; V gene: TRBV7-3; clone size: NA; CDR3 protein: CASSAFGGSSYNEQFF; CDR3 DNA: TGTGCCAGCAGCGCCTTCGGCGGGAGCTCCTACAATGAGCAGTTCTTC
D gene: TRBD1; J gene: TRBJ2-3; V gene: TRBV7-3; clone size: NA; CDR3 protein: CASSLPGQDTDTQYF; CDR3 DNA: TGTGCCAGCAGCCTACCGGGACAGGACACAGATACGCAGTATTTT
D gene: NA; J gene: TRBJ1-2; V gene: TRBV25-1; clone size: NA; CDR3 protein: CASSEAGDYYGYTF; CDR3 DNA: TGTGCCAGCAGTGAGGCCGGGGATTACTATGGCTACACCTTC
D gene: TRBD2; J gene: TRBJ2-2; V gene: TRBV5-1; clone size: NA; CDR3 protein: CASSLFLAGGVTGELFF; CDR3 DNA: TGCGCCAGCAGCTTGTTTCTAGCGGGAGGGGTCACCGGGGAGCTGTTTTTT
D gene: TRBD2; J gene: TRBJ2-2; V gene: TRBV11-2; clone size: NA; CDR3 protein: CASSAGRLAGNTGELFF; CDR3 DNA: TGTGCCAGCAGCGCGGGAAGACTAGCGGGAAACACCGGGGAGCTGTTTTTT
D gene: NA; J gene: TRBJ2-1; V gene: TRBV6-5; clone size: NA; CDR3 protein: CASSSLPYNEQFF; CDR3 DNA: TGTGCCAGCAGTTCCCTTCCGTACAATGAGCAGTTCTTC
D gene: TRBD2; J gene: TRBJ2-2; V gene: TRBV19; clone size: once; CDR3 protein: CASSIAKRGGWDTGELFF; CDR3 DNA: TGTGCCAGTAGTATAGCGAAGCGGGGGGGCTGGGACACCGGGGAGCTGTTTTTT
D gene: NA; J gene: TRBJ1-2; V gene: TRBV7-9; clone size: NA; CDR3 protein: CASSYRLGALDYGYTF; CDR3 DNA: TGTGCCAGCAGCTACCGGTTGGGGGCGCTGGACTATGGCTACACCTTC
D gene: NA; J gene: TRBJ1-4; V gene: TRBV29-1; clone size: NA; CDR3 protein: CSAGGQLTEKLFF; CDR3 DNA: TGCAGCGCCGGAGGGCAGCTTACTGAAAAACTGTTTTTT
D gene: NA; J gene: TRBJ1-1; V gene: TRBV16; clone size: NA; CDR3 protein: CASSLLGGAQKGVNTEAFF; CDR3 DNA: TGTGCCAGCAGCCTACTAGGTGGGGCGCAAAAGGGGGTGAACACTGAAGCTTTCTTT
D gene: TRBD2; J gene: TRBJ2-5; V gene: TRBV7-8; clone size: NA; CDR3 protein: CASSLAALTSGGETQYF; CDR3 DNA: TGTGCCAGCAGCTTAGCGGCTCTGACTAGCGGGGGGGAGACCCAGTACTTC
D gene: NA; J gene: TRBJ2-2; V gene: TRBV2; clone size: NA; CDR3 protein: CASSATRVTDTGELFF; CDR3 DNA: TGTGCCAGCAGTGCAACCAGGGTAACGGACACCGGGGAGCTGTTTTTT
D gene: NA; J gene: TRBJ2-7; V gene: TRBV7-2; clone size: NA; CDR3 protein: CASSSSGAAYEQYF; CDR3 DNA: TGTGCCAGCAGCTCGAGCGGAGCGGCCTACGAGCAGTACTTC
D gene: TRBD1; J gene: TRBJ1-6; V gene: TRBV11-2; clone size: few; CDR3 protein: CASSSGTVNSPLHF; CDR3 DNA: TGTGCCAGCAGCTCCGGGACAGTTAATTCACCCCTCCACTTT
D gene: NA; J gene: TRBJ1-2; V gene: TRBV9; clone size: NA; CDR3 protein: CASSVDPRTNYGYTF; CDR3 DNA: TGTGCCAGCAGCGTAGACCCGAGAACTAACTATGGCTACACCTTC
D gene: NA; J gene: TRBJ1-1; V gene: TRBV11-3; clone size: NA; CDR3 protein: CASSLDQGTEAFF; CDR3 DNA: TGTGCCAGCAGCTTAGATCAGGGCACTGAAGCTTTCTTT
D gene: TRBD2; J gene: TRBJ2-2; V gene: TRBV6-5; clone size: NA; CDR3 protein: CASSYSGGSGGELFF; CDR3 DNA: TGTGCCAGCAGTTACTCGGGCGGGAGTGGCGGGGAGCTGTTTTTT
D gene: TRBD1; J gene: TRBJ2-5; V gene: TRBV24-1; clone size: once; CDR3 protein: CATSDTTGQGLQETQYF; CDR3 DNA: TGTGCCACCAGTGACACTACGGGACAGGGGCTCCAAGAGACCCAGTACTTC
D gene: NA; J gene: TRBJ2-5; V gene: TRBV28; clone size: NA; CDR3 protein: CASSPRLTGQETQYF; CDR3 DNA: TGTGCCAGCAGCCCCAGACTAACGGGCCAAGAGACCCAGTACTTC
D gene: TRBD1; J gene: TRBJ2-7; V gene: TRBV4-1; clone size: NA; CDR3 protein: CASSPTGTGQTYEQYF; CDR3 DNA: TGCGCCAGCAGTCCCACCGGGACAGGGCAAACCTACGAGCAGTACTTC
D gene: TRBD2; J gene: TRBJ2-3; V gene: TRBV6-2/TRBV6-3; clone size: NA; CDR3 protein: CASSKLAGGSDTQYF; CDR3 DNA: TGTGCCAGCAGCAAACTAGCGGGGGGTTCAGATACGCAGTATTTT
D gene: NA; J gene: TRBJ2-3; V gene: TRBV24-1; clone size: NA; CDR3 protein: CATSELQGSADTQYF; CDR3 DNA: TGTGCCACCAGTGAATTACAGGGATCCGCAGATACGCAGTATTTT
D gene: NA; J gene: TRBJ2-1; V gene: TRBV5-1; clone size: once; CDR3 protein: CASSLEGLSYNEQFF; CDR3 DNA: TGCGCCAGCAGCTTGGAAGGACTATCTTACAATGAGCAGTTCTTC
D gene: NA; J gene: TRBJ1-1; V gene: TRBV6-2/TRBV6-3; clone size: NA; CDR3 protein: CASSYVQTEAFF; CDR3 DNA: TGTGCCAGCAGTTACGTACAGACTGAAGCTTTCTTT
D gene: NA; J gene: TRBJ1-2; V gene: TRBV5-6; clone size: NA; CDR3 protein: CASSLRPPGPSYGYTF; CDR3 DNA: TGTGCCAGCAGCTTGAGGCCGCCAGGTCCCAGCTATGGCTACACCTTC
D gene: NA; J gene: TRBJ1-1; V gene: TRBV10-3; clone size: once; CDR3 protein: CAISGGPEGEAFF; CDR3 DNA: TGTGCCATCAGCGGGGGACCGGAGGGGGAAGCTTTCTTT
D gene: NA; J gene: TRBJ1-3; V gene: TRBV19; clone size: NA; CDR3 protein: CASSIRTGSGNTIYF; CDR3 DNA: TGTGCCAGTAGTATACGGACTGGCTCTGGAAACACCATATATTTT
D gene: NA; J gene: TRBJ2-1; V gene: TRBV9; clone size: NA; CDR3 protein: CASSQDWSSYNEQFF; CDR3 DNA: TGTGCCAGCAGCCAAGACTGGAGCTCCTACAATGAGCAGTTCTTC
D gene: NA; J gene: TRBJ2-1; V gene: TRBV4-2; clone size: few; CDR3 protein: CASSPRLVNEQFF; CDR3 DNA: TGTGCCAGCAGCCCCCGACTAGTTAATGAGCAGTTCTTC